The 16 T cell receptor beta chains listed next were all sequenced from one sample in a study of metastatic and nonmetastatic thyroid tumors. TCRdb reassembled clones from the PCR reads with MiXCR. Among approximately 50,000 clones listed, 4% were seen once. Thyroid surgery had not been preceded by any treatment in any patient. Sequenced: blood. The receptors originated from a female donor with papillary thyroid cancer or a benign thyroid nodule (not recorded which). Some clones in this sample may be carry-over from other donors' samples.

This clone is categorized as medium-sized. The chain links TRBV19 to TRBJ2-7, with TRBD2 as a possible D gene (6 bases). The V gene's germline CDR1 is LNHDA and CDR2 SQIVND (reference sequence). This CDR3 has 15 amino acids. V gave up 5 bases and J gave up 5 bases, with 19 bases separating them. CDR3 sequence (DNA): TGTGCCAGTAGTCCCCCCTTGGGGGGTAGCGACGAGCAGTACTTC. Translation gives CASSPPLGGSDEQYF.

This clone occurred many times. The chain recombines TRBV10-2 with TRBJ2-5; D not certain. CDR3 length: 14 residues. V was pared by 0 bases and J by 1 base, with 6 bases between. Germline values: CDR1 WSHSY, CDR2 SAAADI. The CDR3 spells CASSESNIQETQYF. In nucleotides, the CDR3 is TGCGCCAGCAGTGAGTCGAACATCCAAGAGACCCAGTACTTC.

This clone was counted between two and nine times. Here the CDR3 DNA reads TGTGCCAGCAGCTTAGGAGGGAGTATTGCCGGGGAGCTGTTTTTT. As protein: CASSLGGSIAGELFF. This chain joins TRBV5-4 and TRBJ2-2, with D possibly being TRBD2 (6 bases). Germline CDR1 SGHNT, CDR2 YYREEE (reference sequence). Trimming shortened V by 2 bases and J by 6 bases, and 14 bases separated the two germline ends. This CDR3 contains 15 residues.

On this clone itself: Being one base from a much bigger clone, this may be a read error. This chain links TRBV30 with TRBJ2-2, with TRBD2 matching 13 bases. This CDR3 contains 22 residues. Per germline, CDR1 GTSNPN and CDR2 SVGIG (reference sequence). CDR3 sequence: CAWSAATGITSGRALRPGELLF. CDR3 nucleotides: TGTGCCTGGAGCGCCGCTACAGGGATTACTAGCGGGAGGGCCCTCCGGCCCGGGGAGCTGCTTTTT.

This clone was detected a few times. The CDR3 nucleotides read TGTGCCAGCAGTGGAGACAGGGCGAAGCAGTACTTC. This gives the protein CASSGDRAKQYF. The chain uses TRBV28 and TRBJ2-7, with TRBD1 identical over 7 bases. The CDR3 runs 12 residues. In germline, CDR1 is MDHEN, CDR2 SYDVKM. J was trimmed by 8 bases and V by 5 bases; bases with no gene match: 6. Combining the CDR3 with reference TRBV28 and TRBJ2-7 gives the whole variable domain DVKVTQSSRYLVKRTGEKVFLECVQDMDHENMFWYRQDPGLGLRLIYFSYDVKMKEKGDIPEGYSVSREKKERFSLILESASTNQTSMYLCASSGDRAKQYFGPGTRLTVT.

This clone has a count of ten or more. The J gene is TRBJ1-2, the V gene TRBV6-2 or TRBV6-3; D is uncertain. Trimming cost V 7 bases and J 8 bases, with 17 bases left between them. This CDR3 is 13 amino acids long. Looked up from germline, CDR1 is MNHEY and CDR2 is SVGEGT. The CDR3 protein is CASTILFGGGYTF. As DNA, the CDR3 is TGTGCCAGCACCATACTCTTTGGAGGAGGCTACACCTTC.

At least ten counts were recorded for this clone. This chain joins TRBV20-1 and TRBJ2-1, with D possibly TRBD2 on 6 matching bases. The CDR3 contains 15 residues. Germline V CDR1 and CDR2: DFQATT, SNEGSKA (reference sequence). V was shortened by 0 bases and J by 4 bases, with 13 bases between the two germline ends. The CDR3 here is CSARDTGERYNEQFF. In DNA form, the CDR3 reads TGCAGTGCTAGAGATACGGGGGAGAGGTACAATGAGCAGTTCTTC.

This clone has just a few counts. At one of its ends the junction is not consistent with the germline gene, which may arise from a read error. The chain combines TRBV6-1 with TRBJ2-7; D tentatively reads TRBD1 or TRBD2 (6 bases each). There are 19 residues in the CDR3. Looked up from germline, CDR1 is MNHNS and CDR2 is SASEGT. The CDR3: CASIEVWGLEGGKSYEQYF. CDR3 coding DNA: TGTGCCAGCATTGAAGTTTGGGGGCTAGAGGGAGGAAAATCCTACGAGCAGTACTTC.

This clone was detected ten times or more. The V gene is TRBV12-5, the J gene TRBJ2-7; TRBD2 aligns across 9 bases. The germline gives CDR1 LGHNT, CDR2 FRNRAP. V gave up 5 bases and J gave up 5 bases; unmatched junction bases: 10. The CDR3 is made up of 15 amino acids. In DNA form, the CDR3 reads TGTGCTAGTGGTACCCGCTTAGCGGGAGAAGACGAGCAGTACTTC. Protein product: CASGTRLAGEDEQYF.

There are many counts of this clone. This sequence joins TRBV5-1 and TRBJ2-2, with D unresolved. The V end was cut by 2 bases, the J end by 7 bases, with 9 bases between. The length of the CDR3 is 13 residues. Germline values: CDR1 SGHRS, CDR2 YFSETQ. The CDR3: CASSFRTGGELFF. The CDR3 nucleotides read TGCGCCAGCAGCTTTCGGACGGGCGGGGAGCTGTTTTTT. Using reference TRBV5-1 and TRBJ2-2 for the parts outside the CDR3, the full variable domain is KAGVTQTPRYLIKTRGQQVTLSCSPISGHRSVSWYQQTPGQGLQFLFEYFSETQRNKGNFPGRFSGRQFSNSRSEMNVSTLELGDSALYLCASSFRTGGELFFGEGSRLTVL.

This clone appeared many times. The gene calls are TRBV6-1 and TRBJ1-1; 9 bases are shared with TRBD1. The V and J ends lost 11 bases and 1 base, in that order; junction bases with no gene match: 5. CDR1 is MNHNS, CDR2 SASEGT, per germline. The CDR3 loop spans 13 amino acids. The CDR3 is CAAQGAGNTEAFF. For the CDR3, the DNA is TGTGCCGCACAGGGGGCGGGGAACACTGAAGCTTTCTTT.

This clone appeared a few times. The chain recombines TRBV6-1 with TRBJ2-6, with 7 positions matching TRBD1. The CDR3 covers 16 residues. Germline values: CDR1 MNHNS, CDR2 SASEGT. V dropped 4 bases and J dropped 2; count of bases not matched to a gene: 5. CDR3 residues: CASSAQGKAGANVLTF. The CDR3 region has the DNA TGTGCCAGCAGTGCACAGGGGAAAGCTGGGGCCAACGTCCTGACTTTC.

This clone was picked up many times. The chain uses TRBV2 and TRBJ2-3, with 13 bases matching TRBD2. The junction had 13 bases not matched to a gene; V was cut back by 5 bases and J by 5 bases. This CDR3 is 18 amino acids long. Germline V gene lookup returns CDR1 SNHLY and CDR2 FYNNEI. The CDR3 is CASSPRTSGRWKRDTQYF. CDR3 in DNA: TGTGCCAGCAGTCCCCGGACTAGCGGGAGATGGAAGAGAGATACGCAGTATTTT.

This clone showed up just a few times. This rearrangement joins TRBV6-2 or TRBV6-3 to TRBJ2-5; possible D gene TRBD1, 6 bases. Germline V gene sequence: CDR1 MNHEY, CDR2 SVGEGT. Trimming stripped 0 bases from V and 5 bases from J, with 16 bases between. The CDR3 has 16 amino acids. The CDR3 loop reads CASSYSKIDRSETQYF. The CDR3 DNA sequence: TGTGCCAGCAGTTACTCGAAAATCGACAGGAGTGAGACCCAGTACTTC.

Ten or more counts support this clone. Being one base from a much bigger clone, this may be a read error. V gene TRBV20-1 combines with J gene TRBJ2-7, with D perhaps matching TRBD1 (6 bases). The length of the CDR3 is 12 residues. Germline CDR1 and CDR2: DFQATT and SNEGSKA (reference sequence). The CDR3 DNA is TGCAGTGCCTCGACAGGTGTCTACGGGCAGTACTTC. Translated: CSASTGVYGQYF.

This clone showed up many times. The rearrangement uses TRBV6-1 and TRBJ2-1, with 12 bases aligning to TRBD2. The CDR3 spans 16 residues. The junction had 4 bases not matched to a gene; V was cut back by 4 bases and J by 3 bases. CDR1 MNHNS and CDR2 SASEGT come from the germline V gene. Written as DNA, the CDR3 is TGTGCCAGCAGTGGGACTAGCGGGGCTTACTACAATGAGCAGTTCTTC. Translated, it gives CASSGTSGAYYNEQFF.